The entry that follows covers one T cell receptor beta chain sequence. Researchers ran the PCR with 60 Vbeta and 13 Jbeta primers. The table came from immunoSEQ multiplex PCR; TCRdb's copy has only in-frame clones and leaves some out. This table has 110,000 to 150,000 clones, about 78% appearing once. The data are from a study of cytomegalovirus exposure and HLA in healthy donors. The germline V gene has CDR1 MGHRA and CDR2 YSYEKL. The CDR3 sequence is 15 residues long. J lost 4 bases, V lost 4 bases, and 6 bases had no gene match. The origin of this receptor is a male donor in good health and CMV-seronegative. V usage is TRBV4-1 and J usage is TRBJ1-5; TRBD1 matches 8 bases. The sample taken for sequencing was PBMCs. CDR3 sequence (DNA): TGCGCCAGCAGCCTCCAAACAGGGGGTAATCAGCCCCAGCATTTT. It translates to CASSLQTGGNQPQHF.